The rows below give T cell receptor beta chains drawn from one sample of a study of T-cell memory formation after mild COVID-19. TCRdb reanalysed the 5' RACE reads using MiXCR and keeps one entry per CDR3 protein. Of about 160,000 distinct CDR3 sequences listed, roughly 28% are singletons. The sequencing input was PBMCs or a T cell subset sorted from them (not recorded which). The receptors come from an adult woman who had mild COVID-19 (a few samples of this study predate the infection). Cell type and time point are not known. CDR3s include the opening cysteine and the closing phenylalanine or tryptophan. A D gene is named only where the DNA matches it firmly. Clone size is given for some rows only: seen once, a few or many times, or a class if the clone is expanded.

TRBJ2-1 TRBV29-1 NA NA CSAAKGNEQFF TGCAGCGCAGCCAAGGGGAATGAGCAGTTCTTC
TRBJ2-5 TRBV7-9 TRBD2 NA CASRPGGAGQETQYF TGTGCCAGCAGGCCAGGCGGAGCGGGACAAGAGACCCAGTACTTC
TRBJ2-4 TRBV20-1 TRBD2 many CSALAGGANIQYF TGCAGTGCTTTAGCGGGAGGGGCAAACATTCAGTACTTC
TRBJ2-2 TRBV12-3/TRBV12-4 NA NA CASSPGVRASPYTGELFF TGTGCCAGCAGTCCGGGGGTGAGGGCCAGCCCCTACACCGGGGAGCTGTTTTTT
TRBJ2-1 TRBV29-1 NA few CSGTEITSSYNEQFF TGCAGCGGGACGGAAATAACCAGCTCCTACAATGAGCAGTTCTTC
TRBJ1-1 TRBV19 TRBD1 NA CASSPRQGPWDTEAFF TGTGCCAGTAGTCCGCGACAGGGGCCCTGGGACACTGAAGCTTTCTTT
TRBJ2-7 TRBV29-1 TRBD1 NA CSARTGNSYEQYF TGCAGCGCCCGGACAGGGAACTCCTACGAGCAGTACTTC
TRBJ2-2 TRBV4-2 NA NA CASSQDPQGELTGELFF TGTGCCAGCAGCCAAGATCCCCAAGGGGAGCTCACCGGGGAGCTGTTTTTT
TRBJ2-2 TRBV7-2 NA NA CASSQRLGELFF TGTGCCAGCAGCCAGAGGCTGGGGGAGCTGTTTTTT
TRBJ1-1 TRBV6-5 NA few CASSYYRGRGAFF TGTGCCAGCAGTTACTATAGGGGTCGGGGAGCTTTCTTT
TRBJ1-4 TRBV7-2 NA NA CASSLRRTNEKLFF TGTGCCAGCAGCTTGAGGAGGACTAATGAAAAACTGTTTTTT
TRBJ2-7 TRBV7-8 NA few CASSQPDGYEQYF TGTGCCAGCAGCCAACCGGACGGCTACGAGCAGTACTTC
TRBJ1-3 TRBV20-1 NA NA CSAGRRNTIYF TGCAGCGCGGGCCGAAGAAACACCATATATTTT
TRBJ2-1 TRBV7-2 NA few CASSLPGVAFF TGTGCCAGCAGCCTACCAGGTGTGGCGTTCTTC
TRBJ1-5 TRBV3-1 NA NA CASSRSGASQPQHF TGTGCCAGCAGCCGATCAGGGGCCAGTCAGCCCCAGCATTTT